The rows below give T cell receptor beta chains drawn from one sample of a study of T cell responses to AZD1222 COVID-19 vaccine. The assay was immunoSEQ multiplex PCR, and TCRdb's table has in-frame clones only and misses some. The table records about 110,000 clones, 88% of them present only once. Material: peripheral blood, obtained on day 0 of MenACWY control vaccination. The origin of the receptors is an adult in good health. CDR3s include the opening cysteine and the closing phenylalanine or tryptophan. A D gene is named only where the DNA matches it firmly. Rows may omit the clone size; those that give it use once, few, many or a size class.

v_gene: TRBV13
abundance: NA
d_gene: NA
j_gene: TRBJ1-2
CDR3aa: CASSLGGIYGYTF
CDR3nt: TGTGCCAGCAGCTTGGGGGGCATCTATGGCTACACCTTC

v_gene: TRBV6-5
abundance: NA
d_gene: NA
j_gene: TRBJ1-2
CDR3aa: CASSRDGGNYGYTF
CDR3nt: TGTGCCAGCAGTCGGGACGGGGGTAACTATGGCTACACCTTC

v_gene: TRBV7-2
abundance: NA
d_gene: NA
j_gene: TRBJ1-3
CDR3aa: CASRRSNSGNTIYF
CDR3nt: TGTGCCAGCAGACGATCGAACTCTGGAAACACCATATATTTT

v_gene: TRBV12-3/TRBV12-4
abundance: NA
d_gene: NA
j_gene: TRBJ2-7
CDR3aa: CASSFGGSYEQYF
CDR3nt: TGTGCCAGCAGTTTTGGGGGCTCCTACGAGCAGTACTTC

v_gene: TRBV6-5
abundance: NA
d_gene: NA
j_gene: TRBJ1-2
CDR3aa: CASSYSKQGISGYTF
CDR3nt: TGTGCCAGCAGTTACTCGAAACAGGGAATTAGTGGCTACACCTTC

v_gene: TRBV10-3
abundance: NA
d_gene: NA
j_gene: TRBJ2-2
CDR3aa: CAISESGGQSNTGELFF
CDR3nt: TGTGCCATCAGTGAGTCGGGGGGACAGTCGAACACCGGGGAGCTGTTTTTT

v_gene: TRBV14
abundance: NA
d_gene: NA
j_gene: TRBJ1-2
CDR3aa: CASSQMWSQPDGYTF
CDR3nt: TGTGCCAGCAGCCAAATGTGGTCGCAGCCGGATGGCTACACCTTC

v_gene: TRBV25-1
abundance: NA
d_gene: NA
j_gene: TRBJ2-3
CDR3aa: CASSVDREGSTDTQYF
CDR3nt: TGTGCCAGCAGTGTTGACAGGGAGGGTAGCACAGATACGCAGTATTTT

v_gene: TRBV6-4
abundance: NA
d_gene: NA
j_gene: TRBJ1-6
CDR3aa: CASSDSGGRALHF
CDR3nt: TGTGCCAGCAGTGACTCTGGGGGAAGGGCCCTCCACTTT

v_gene: TRBV30
abundance: NA
d_gene: NA
j_gene: TRBJ1-2
CDR3aa: CACTQGASVYGYTF
CDR3nt: TGTGCCTGTACCCAAGGCGCTTCGGTCTATGGCTACACCTTC

v_gene: TRBV5-6
abundance: NA
d_gene: TRBD2
j_gene: TRBJ2-1
CDR3aa: CASSLGLAVTDEQFF
CDR3nt: TGTGCCAGCAGCTTGGGACTAGCAGTTACGGATGAGCAGTTCTTC

v_gene: TRBV5-1
abundance: NA
d_gene: NA
j_gene: TRBJ1-2
CDR3aa: CASSLGMGSYGYTF
CDR3nt: TGCGCCAGCAGCTTGGGAATGGGGAGCTATGGCTACACCTTC

v_gene: TRBV19
abundance: NA
d_gene: NA
j_gene: TRBJ1-5
CDR3aa: CASSFGPLNQPQHF
CDR3nt: TGTGCCAGTAGCTTCGGGCCCTTAAATCAGCCCCAGCATTTT

v_gene: TRBV27
abundance: NA
d_gene: NA
j_gene: TRBJ2-3
CDR3aa: CASSTHGWGDTDTQYF
CDR3nt: TGTGCCAGCAGTACACATGGGTGGGGGGACACAGATACGCAGTATTTT

v_gene: TRBV4-3
abundance: many
d_gene: TRBD2
j_gene: TRBJ2-7
CDR3aa: CASSQGHSSGSSYEQYF
CDR3nt: TGCGCCAGCAGCCAAGGGCACTCTAGCGGTAGCTCCTACGAGCAGTACTTC

v_gene: TRBV5-1
abundance: NA
d_gene: NA
j_gene: TRBJ2-7
CDR3aa: CYIFGGAEQYF
CDR3nt: TGTTACATATTTGGGGGGGCCGAGCAGTACTTC

v_gene: TRBV25-1
abundance: NA
d_gene: TRBD1
j_gene: TRBJ1-1
CDR3aa: CASSRGGGEAFF
CDR3nt: TGTGCCAGCAGTCGAGGGGGCGGTGAAGCTTTCTTT

v_gene: TRBV30
abundance: NA
d_gene: TRBD1
j_gene: TRBJ1-6
CDR3aa: CAWAPGTEYSPLHF
CDR3nt: TGTGCCTGGGCCCCCGGGACAGAGTATTCACCCCTCCACTTT

v_gene: TRBV25-1
abundance: NA
d_gene: NA
j_gene: TRBJ1-2
CDR3aa: CASSPSGDGYTF
CDR3nt: TGTGCCAGCAGCCCGTCGGGGGACGGCTACACCTTC

v_gene: TRBV4-1
abundance: NA
d_gene: NA
j_gene: TRBJ2-2
CDR3aa: CASSHPSGFRGKGLHTGELFF
CDR3nt: TGCGCCAGCAGCCACCCGAGTGGGTTCCGAGGAAAGGGACTCCACACCGGGGAGCTGTTTTTT